The subject of this entry is one T cell receptor (beta chain). The sample comes from a study of technical replicates of blood from a handful of donors. This CDR3 has 16 amino acids. V was pared by 3 bases and J by 5 bases, with 5 bases of the junction left unmatched. Germline V lookup: CDR1 LNHNV, CDR2 YYDKDF (reference sequence). The protocol was immunoSEQ multiplex PCR, while the TCRdb copy is restricted to in-frame clones and leaves out a portion. This sample has 65,000 to 80,000 clones; approximately 98% occur once, and the top ten carry approximately 0.2%. What was sequenced was T cells isolated from PBMCs. The chain has TRBV15 and TRBJ2-5; 14 bases match TRBD2. This TCR derives from a human donor in good health. The CDR3 bases are TGTGCCACCAGCAGGACTAGCGGGAGGGCCTGGGAGACCCAGTACTTC. Translation: CATSRTSGRAWETQYF.